This T cell receptor (beta chain) was sequenced during a study of T cells expressing NK-cell markers (dated by TCRdb to 2018 to 2021). With respect to the entire study: Three sorted T-cell subsets (CD3+CD56+NKG2C+, CD3+CD56+NKG2C- and CD3+CD56-NKG2C+) from under ten donors had their TCR beta-chain repertoires profiled. Among the eight sequenced donors, only one was HCMV-seronegative, while the other seven were HCMV-seropositive. All eight donors whose samples were sequenced were randomly selected healthy volunteers, three of them men and five women. Illumina HiSeq 2000/2500, MiSeq or NextSeq was used to sequence libraries as 2 x 150 bp reads.

Results the study describes overall, beyond this receptor: Whether the expanded NKG2C-expressing T cell clones were specific for HCMV antigens was left unclear. Those dominant clonotypes were again the most abundant among CD3+CD56-NKG2C+ cells in a handful of donors, at roughly 25-65%. In a handful of donors, the dominant CD3+CD56+NKG2C+ clonotypes were among the top 10 CD8+ clonotypes and accounted for roughly 1.0-7.5% of CD8+ T cells.

TCRdb lists the instrument as Illumina HiSeq 2000. The TCR beta cDNA libraries were made using 5'RACE template switching, a step that added both a universal primer site and unique molecular identifiers. Synthesis of cDNA was primed from the TCR beta constant segment and was followed by two consecutive PCR amplification steps. The authors processed their data as follows. MIGEC was used to demultiplex reads and group the reads by UMI, and MiTCR was used to assemble and quantify clonotypes. To remove erroneous sequences, TCR cDNA sequences were retained only when supported by two or more reads. The tcR package was used for downstream repertoire analysis, with clonotypes matched between fractions based on CDR3 nucleotide sequence plus V segment. VDJmatch was used to annotate antigen specificity against VDJdb, with one amino acid substitution in CDR3 allowed. Reads reprocessed by TCRdb are summarized as one entry per CDR3 protein sequence, and DNA is absent. The V and J calls, along with clone size, are taken from TCRdb and not from the paper's own processing. This specimen's table enumerates approximately 380,000 distinct CDR3 sequences. The ten largest make up 4% to 6.5% of the sample.

CDR1 and CDR2 were assigned from the germline V gene (reference sequence) as DFQATT and SNEGSKA. Spanning cysteine to phenylalanine, the CDR3 consists of 15 amino acids. The protein alone is recorded here. About this clonotype itself: Which antigen it targets is not known.

HCMV serostatus was determined by detecting HCMV-specific IgG in serum with a commercial ELISA kit. Ficoll density gradient centrifugation was used to isolate peripheral blood mononuclear cells from blood. The receptor comes from a man aged 18-75 years in good health. The rearrangement joined TRBV20-1 to TRBJ2-3; the D gene TCRdb calls, TRBD2, cannot be checked with no DNA. Material: blood T cells: a sorted CD56 or NKG2C T cell subset, CD4+ or CD8+ T cells, or bulk PBMC T cells (not recorded which). CDR3 reads: CSGIRAGGRGDTQYF.